These 3 T cell receptor beta chains originate from one sample sequenced in a study of blood T cell repertoires in COVID-19. Only in-frame clones appear in the TCRdb table, and some are missing; sequencing was by immunoSEQ multiplex PCR. Among more than 300,000 clones listed, roughly 86% were seen once. The sample comprised PBMCs or T cells enriched from blood (not recorded which). All receptors derive from a man in his forties in a cohort exposed to, infected with or recovered from COVID-19 (not recorded which).

In this sample, this clone turned up a few times. The rearrangement joins TRBV9 to TRBJ1-2; TRBD1 agrees at 9 bases. Germline loops: CDR1 SGDLS, CDR2 YYNGEE. The CDR3 is 14 residues long. V lost 4 bases, J lost 3 bases, and 4 bases stayed unmatched. The chain's CDR3 is CASSWGQGDYGYTF. The CDR3 nucleotides read TGTGCCAGCAGCTGGGGACAGGGTGACTATGGCTACACCTTC.

The V call is TRBV2, the J call TRBJ2-1; TRBD2 matches at 7 bases. The CDR3 covers 17 residues. The germline CDR1 and CDR2 sequences are SNHLY and FYNNEI. V lost 6 bases to trimming and J lost 3 bases; unmatched junction nucleotides: 14. The CDR3 nucleotides are TGTGCCAGCAGACTGCTCCGGGACTATAAACACTACAATGAGCAGTTCTTC. Translating it yields CASRLLRDYKHYNEQFF. Looking up the rest from reference TRBV2 and TRBJ2-1 gives the full variable domain: EPEVTQTPSHQVTQMGQEVILRCVPISNHLYFYWYRQILGQKVEFLVSFYNNEISEKSEIFDDQFSVERPDGSNFTLKIRSTKLEDSAMYFCASRLLRDYKHYNEQFFGPGTRLTVL.

V usage is TRBV10-3 and J usage is TRBJ2-2, with TRBD1 identical over 9 bases. Germline CDR1 is ENHRY and CDR2 is SYGVKD. The CDR3 is 15 amino acids. V lost 5 bases, J lost 3 bases, and 4 bases stayed unmatched. The CDR3 DNA is TGTGCCATCAGTCGGACAGGGGCGGACACCGGGGAGCTGTTTTTT. Translating it yields CAISRTGADTGELFF.